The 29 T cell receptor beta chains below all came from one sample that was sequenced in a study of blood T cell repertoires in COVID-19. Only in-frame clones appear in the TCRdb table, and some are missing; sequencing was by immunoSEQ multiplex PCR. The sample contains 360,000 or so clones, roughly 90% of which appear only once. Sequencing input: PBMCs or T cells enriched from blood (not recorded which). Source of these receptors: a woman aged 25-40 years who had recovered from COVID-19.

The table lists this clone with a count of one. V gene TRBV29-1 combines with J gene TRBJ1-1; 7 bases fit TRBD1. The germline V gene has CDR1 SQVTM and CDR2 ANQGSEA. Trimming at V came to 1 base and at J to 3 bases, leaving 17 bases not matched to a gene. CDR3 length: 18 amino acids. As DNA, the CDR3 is TGCAGCGTTGAAGGTAACCTTTTCTACAGGGGAGTCGACACTGAAGCTTTCTTT. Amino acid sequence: CSVEGNLFYRGVDTEAFF.

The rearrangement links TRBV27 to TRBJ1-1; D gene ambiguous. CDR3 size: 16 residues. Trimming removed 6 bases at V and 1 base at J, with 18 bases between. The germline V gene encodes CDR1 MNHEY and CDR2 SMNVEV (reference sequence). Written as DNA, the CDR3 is TGTGCCAGCAGGACCCAGCCCCTCGGGAGGAACACTGAAGCTTTCTTT. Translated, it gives CASRTQPLGRNTEAFF.

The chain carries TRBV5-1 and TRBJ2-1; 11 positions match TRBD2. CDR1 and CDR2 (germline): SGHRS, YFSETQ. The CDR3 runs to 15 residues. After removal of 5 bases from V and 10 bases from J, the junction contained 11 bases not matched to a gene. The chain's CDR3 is CASRVGSGRAWEQFF. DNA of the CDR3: TGCGCCAGCAGAGTAGGTAGCGGGAGGGCCTGGGAGCAGTTCTTC.

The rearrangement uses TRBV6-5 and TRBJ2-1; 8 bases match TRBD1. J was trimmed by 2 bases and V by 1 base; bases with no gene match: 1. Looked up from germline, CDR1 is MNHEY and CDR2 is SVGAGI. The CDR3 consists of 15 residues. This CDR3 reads CASSYWTGPYNEQFF. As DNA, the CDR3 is TGTGCCAGCAGTTACTGGACAGGGCCCTACAATGAGCAGTTCTTC.

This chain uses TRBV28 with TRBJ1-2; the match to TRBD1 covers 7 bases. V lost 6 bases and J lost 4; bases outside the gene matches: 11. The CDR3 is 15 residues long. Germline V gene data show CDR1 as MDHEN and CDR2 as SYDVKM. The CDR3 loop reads CASRLTGVSSYGYTF. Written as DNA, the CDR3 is TGTGCCAGCAGGCTCACAGGGGTTTCTAGCTATGGCTACACCTTC.

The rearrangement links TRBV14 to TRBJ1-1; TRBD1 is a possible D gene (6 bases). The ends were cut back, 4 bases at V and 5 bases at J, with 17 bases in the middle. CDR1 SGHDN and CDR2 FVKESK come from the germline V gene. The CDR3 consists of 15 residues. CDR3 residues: CASSPIDRSHTEAFF. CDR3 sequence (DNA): TGTGCCAGCAGCCCCATCGACAGGAGTCATACTGAAGCTTTCTTT. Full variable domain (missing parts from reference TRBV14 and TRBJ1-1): EAGVTQFPSHSVIEKGQTVTLRCDPISGHDNLYWYRRVMGKEIKFLLHFVKESKQDESGMPNNRFLAERTGGTYSTLKVQPAELEDSGVYFCASSPIDRSHTEAFFGQGTRLTVV.

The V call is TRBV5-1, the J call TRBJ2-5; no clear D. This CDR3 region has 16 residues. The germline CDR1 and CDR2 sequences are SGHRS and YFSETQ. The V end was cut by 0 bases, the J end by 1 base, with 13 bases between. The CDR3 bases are TGCGCCAGCAGCTTGGGACACACCCATTTCCAAGAGACCCAGTACTTC. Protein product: CASSLGHTHFQETQYF.

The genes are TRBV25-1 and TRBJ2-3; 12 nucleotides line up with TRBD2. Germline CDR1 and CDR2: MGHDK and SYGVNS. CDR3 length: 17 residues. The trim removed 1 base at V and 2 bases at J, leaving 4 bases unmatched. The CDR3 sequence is CASSEFGLAGYTDTQYF. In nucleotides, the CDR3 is TGTGCCAGCAGTGAATTTGGACTAGCGGGGTACACAGATACGCAGTATTTT. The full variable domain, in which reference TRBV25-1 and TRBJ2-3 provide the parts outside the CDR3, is EADIYQTPRYLVIGTGKKITLECSQTMGHDKMYWYQQDPGMELHLIHYSYGVNSTEKGDLSSESTVSRIRTEHFPLTLESARPSHTSQYLCASSEFGLAGYTDTQYFGPGTRLTVL.

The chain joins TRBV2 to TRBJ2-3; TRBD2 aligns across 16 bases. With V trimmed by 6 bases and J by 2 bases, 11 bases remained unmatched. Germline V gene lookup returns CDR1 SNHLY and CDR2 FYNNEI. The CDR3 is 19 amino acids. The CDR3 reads CASSPGLAGGGLSTDTQYF. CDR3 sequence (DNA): TGTGCCAGCAGCCCGGGACTAGCGGGAGGGGGTCTCTCCACAGATACGCAGTATTTT.

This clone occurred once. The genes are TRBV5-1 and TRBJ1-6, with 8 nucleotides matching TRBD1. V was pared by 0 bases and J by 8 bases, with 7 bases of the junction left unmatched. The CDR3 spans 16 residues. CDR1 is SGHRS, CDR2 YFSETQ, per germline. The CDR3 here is CASSLGGQGEDSPLHF. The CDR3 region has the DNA TGCGCCAGCAGCTTGGGTGGACAGGGAGAGGATTCACCCCTCCACTTT.

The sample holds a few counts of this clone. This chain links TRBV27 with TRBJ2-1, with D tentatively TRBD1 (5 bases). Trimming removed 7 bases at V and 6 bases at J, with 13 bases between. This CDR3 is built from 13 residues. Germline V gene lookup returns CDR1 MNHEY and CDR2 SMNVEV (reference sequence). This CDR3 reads CASKAGLANEQFF. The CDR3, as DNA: TGTGCCAGCAAGGCAGGGTTGGCCAATGAGCAGTTCTTC.

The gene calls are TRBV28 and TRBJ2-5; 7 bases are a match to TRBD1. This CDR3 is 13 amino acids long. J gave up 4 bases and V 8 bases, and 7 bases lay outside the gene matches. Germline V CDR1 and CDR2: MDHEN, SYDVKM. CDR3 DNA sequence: TGTGCCAGCCAATCACAGGGGCTAGAGACCCAGTACTTC. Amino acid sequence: CASQSQGLETQYF.

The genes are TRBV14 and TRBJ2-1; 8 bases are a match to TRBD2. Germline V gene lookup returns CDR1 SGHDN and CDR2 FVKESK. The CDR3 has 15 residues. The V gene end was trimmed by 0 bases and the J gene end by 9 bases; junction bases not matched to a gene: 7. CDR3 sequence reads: CASSQDRGGFREQFF. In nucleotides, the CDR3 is TGTGCCAGCAGCCAAGACCGGGGGGGGTTTCGTGAGCAGTTCTTC.

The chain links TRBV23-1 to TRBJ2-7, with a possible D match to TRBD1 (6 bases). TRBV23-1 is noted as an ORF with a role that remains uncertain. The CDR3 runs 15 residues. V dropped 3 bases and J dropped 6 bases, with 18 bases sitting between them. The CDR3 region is CASSHGKKGGCEQYF. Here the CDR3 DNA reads TGCGCCAGCAGTCATGGGAAGAAAGGGGGTTGCGAGCAGTACTTC.

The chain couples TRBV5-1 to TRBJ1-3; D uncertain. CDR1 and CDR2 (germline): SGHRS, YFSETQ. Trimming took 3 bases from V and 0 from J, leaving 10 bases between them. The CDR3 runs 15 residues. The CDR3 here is CASSSYPNSGNTIYF. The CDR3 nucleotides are TGCGCCAGCAGCTCCTATCCTAACTCTGGAAACACCATATATTTT.

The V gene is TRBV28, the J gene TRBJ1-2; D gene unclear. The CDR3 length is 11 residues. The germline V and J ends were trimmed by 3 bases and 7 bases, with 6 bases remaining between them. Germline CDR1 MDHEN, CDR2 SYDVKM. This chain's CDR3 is CASSFSFGYTF. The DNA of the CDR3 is TGTGCCAGCAGTTTTTCTTTTGGCTACACCTTC.

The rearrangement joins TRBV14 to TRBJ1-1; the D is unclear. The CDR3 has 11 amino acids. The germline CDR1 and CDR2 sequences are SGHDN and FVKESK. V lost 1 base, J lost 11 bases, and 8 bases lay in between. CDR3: CASSQGRRAFF. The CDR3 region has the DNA TGTGCCAGCAGCCAAGGACGGCGGGCTTTCTTT.

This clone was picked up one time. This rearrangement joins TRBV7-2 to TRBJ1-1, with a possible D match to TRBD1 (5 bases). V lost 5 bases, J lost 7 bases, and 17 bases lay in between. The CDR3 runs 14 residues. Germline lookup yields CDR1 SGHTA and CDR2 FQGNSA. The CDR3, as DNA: TGTGCCAGCAGCCCCCAGGCGGGGGGGAGTGAAGCTTTCTTT. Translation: CASSPQAGGSEAFF.

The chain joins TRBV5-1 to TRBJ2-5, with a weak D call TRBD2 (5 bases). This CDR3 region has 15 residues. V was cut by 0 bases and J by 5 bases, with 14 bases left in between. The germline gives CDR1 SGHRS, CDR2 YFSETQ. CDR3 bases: TGCGCCAGCAGCTTGGCAGAGGCGCCGGGGGAGACCCAGTACTTC. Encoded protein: CASSLAEAPGETQYF.

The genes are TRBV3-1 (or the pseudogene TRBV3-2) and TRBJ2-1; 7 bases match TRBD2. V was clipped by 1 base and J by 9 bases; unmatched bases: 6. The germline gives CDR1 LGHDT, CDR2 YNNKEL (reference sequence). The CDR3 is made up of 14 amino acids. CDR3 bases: TGTGCCAGCAGCCAAGTAGCGCGGGAGACTGAGCAGTTCTTC. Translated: CASSQVARETEQFF.

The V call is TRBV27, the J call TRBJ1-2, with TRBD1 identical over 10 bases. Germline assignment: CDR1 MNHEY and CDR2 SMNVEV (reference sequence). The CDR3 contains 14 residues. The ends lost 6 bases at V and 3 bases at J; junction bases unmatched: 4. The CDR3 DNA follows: TGTGCCAGCAGAGACGGACAGGGGGACTATGGCTACACCTTC. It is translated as CASRDGQGDYGYTF.

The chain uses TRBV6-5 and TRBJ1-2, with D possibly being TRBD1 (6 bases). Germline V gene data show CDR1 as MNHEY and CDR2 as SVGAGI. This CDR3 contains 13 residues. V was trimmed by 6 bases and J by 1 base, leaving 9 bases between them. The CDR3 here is CASRTDSNYGYTF. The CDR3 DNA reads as TGTGCCAGCAGAACGGACAGTAACTATGGCTACACCTTC.

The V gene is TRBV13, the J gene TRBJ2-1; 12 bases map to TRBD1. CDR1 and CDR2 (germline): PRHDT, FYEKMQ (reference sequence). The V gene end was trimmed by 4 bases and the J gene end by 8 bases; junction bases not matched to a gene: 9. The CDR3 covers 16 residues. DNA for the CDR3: TGTGCCAGCAGCTCTTCCGGGACAGGGGGCGTCTATGAGCAGTTCTTC. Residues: CASSSSGTGGVYEQFF.

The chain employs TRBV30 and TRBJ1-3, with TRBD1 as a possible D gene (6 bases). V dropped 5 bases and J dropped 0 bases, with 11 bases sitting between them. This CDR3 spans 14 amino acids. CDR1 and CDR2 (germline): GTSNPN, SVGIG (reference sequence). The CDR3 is CAWATGSSGNTIYF. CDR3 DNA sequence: TGTGCCTGGGCAACAGGGTCCTCTGGAAACACCATATATTTT.

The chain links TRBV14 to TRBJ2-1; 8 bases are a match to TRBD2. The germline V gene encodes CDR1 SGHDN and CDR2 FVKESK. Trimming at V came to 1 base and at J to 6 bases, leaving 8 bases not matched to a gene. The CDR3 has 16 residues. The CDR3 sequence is CASSQGGTRVVNEQFF. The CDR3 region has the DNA TGTGCCAGCAGCCAAGGTGGGACTAGGGTTGTCAATGAGCAGTTCTTC.

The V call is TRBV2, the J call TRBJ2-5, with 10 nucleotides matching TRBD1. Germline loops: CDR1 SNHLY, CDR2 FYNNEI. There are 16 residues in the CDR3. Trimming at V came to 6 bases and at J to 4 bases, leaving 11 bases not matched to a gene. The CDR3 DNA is TGTGCCAGCAGCCTAAGAAGGGACAGGGGAGGAGAGACCCAGTACTTC. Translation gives CASSLRRDRGGETQYF.

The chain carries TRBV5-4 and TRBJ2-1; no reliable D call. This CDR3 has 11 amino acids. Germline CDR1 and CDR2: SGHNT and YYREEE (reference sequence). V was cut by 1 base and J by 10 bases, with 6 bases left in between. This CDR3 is CASSLYREQFF. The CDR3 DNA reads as TGTGCCAGCAGCTTGTATAGAGAGCAGTTCTTC.

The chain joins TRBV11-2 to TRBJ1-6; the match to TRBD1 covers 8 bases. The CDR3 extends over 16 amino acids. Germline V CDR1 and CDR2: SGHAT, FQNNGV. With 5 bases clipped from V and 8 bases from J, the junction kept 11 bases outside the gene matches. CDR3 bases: TGTGCCAGCAGCCGGACAGGGACCTTAGTTGATTCACCCCTCCACTTT. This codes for CASSRTGTLVDSPLHF.

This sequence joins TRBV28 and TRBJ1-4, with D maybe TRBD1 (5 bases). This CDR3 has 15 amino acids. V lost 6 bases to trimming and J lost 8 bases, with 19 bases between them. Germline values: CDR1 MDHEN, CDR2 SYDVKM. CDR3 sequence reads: CASSERVGVGEKLFF. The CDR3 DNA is TGTGCCAGCAGCGAAAGGGTAGGGGTTGGCGAAAAACTGTTTTTT.